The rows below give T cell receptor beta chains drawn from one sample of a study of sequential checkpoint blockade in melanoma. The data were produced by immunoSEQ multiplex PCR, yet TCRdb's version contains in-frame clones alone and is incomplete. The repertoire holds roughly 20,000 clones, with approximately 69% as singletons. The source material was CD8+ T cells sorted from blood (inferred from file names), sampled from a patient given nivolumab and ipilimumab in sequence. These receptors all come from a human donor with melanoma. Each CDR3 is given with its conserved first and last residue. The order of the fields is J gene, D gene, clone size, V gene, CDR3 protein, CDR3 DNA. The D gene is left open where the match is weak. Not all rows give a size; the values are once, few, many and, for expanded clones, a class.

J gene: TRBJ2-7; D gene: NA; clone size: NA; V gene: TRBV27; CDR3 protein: CASSLYTGAYEQYF; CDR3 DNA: TGTGCCAGCAGTTTATACACCGGAGCCTACGAGCAGTACTTC
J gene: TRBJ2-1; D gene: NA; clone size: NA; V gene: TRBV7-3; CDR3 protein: CASSLFSSSYNEQFF; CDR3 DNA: TGTGCCAGCAGCTTATTTTCGAGCTCCTACAATGAGCAGTTCTTC
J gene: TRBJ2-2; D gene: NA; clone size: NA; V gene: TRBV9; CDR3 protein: CASSVGVAEGNTGELFF; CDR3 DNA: TGTGCCAGCAGCGTAGGGGTTGCGGAGGGGAACACCGGGGAGCTGTTTTTT
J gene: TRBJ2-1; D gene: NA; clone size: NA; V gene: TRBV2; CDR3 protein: CASSEGRARGNEQFF; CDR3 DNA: TGTGCCAGCAGTGAAGGCAGGGCAAGGGGCAATGAGCAGTTCTTC
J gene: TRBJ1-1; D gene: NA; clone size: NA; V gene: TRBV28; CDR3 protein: CASSGSEARAFF; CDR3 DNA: TGTGCCAGCAGTGGGTCGGAGGCGAGGGCTTTCTTT
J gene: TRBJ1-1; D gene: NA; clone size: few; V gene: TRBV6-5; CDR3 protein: CASSLRENTEAFF; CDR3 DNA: TGTGCCAGCAGCCTGAGGGAAAACACTGAAGCTTTCTTT
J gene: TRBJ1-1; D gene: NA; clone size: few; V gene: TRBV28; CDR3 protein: CASSYGRRNMNTEAFF; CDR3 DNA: TGTGCCAGCAGTTACGGCCGGAGGAACATGAACACTGAAGCTTTCTTT
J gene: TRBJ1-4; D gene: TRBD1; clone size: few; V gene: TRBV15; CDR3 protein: CATSRDGQGGEKLFF; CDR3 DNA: TGTGCCACCAGCAGAGATGGACAGGGGGGGGAAAAACTGTTTTTT
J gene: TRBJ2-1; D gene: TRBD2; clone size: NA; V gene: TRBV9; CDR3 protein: CASSASGGPYNEQFF; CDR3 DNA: TGTGCCAGCAGCGCGAGCGGGGGACCCTACAATGAGCAGTTCTTC
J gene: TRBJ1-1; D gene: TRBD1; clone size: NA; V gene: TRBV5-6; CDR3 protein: CASSIAGQGAHEAFF; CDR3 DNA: TGTGCCAGCAGCATTGCGGGGCAGGGGGCGCATGAAGCTTTCTTT
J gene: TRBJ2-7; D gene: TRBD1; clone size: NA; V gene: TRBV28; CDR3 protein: CASSLLSGQGGYEQYF; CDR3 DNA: TGTGCCAGCAGTTTACTAAGTGGACAGGGGGGCTACGAGCAGTACTTC
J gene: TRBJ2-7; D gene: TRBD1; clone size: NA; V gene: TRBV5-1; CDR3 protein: CASSGGQGEAYEQYF; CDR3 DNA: TGCGCCAGCAGCGGGGGACAGGGCGAAGCCTACGAGCAGTACTTC
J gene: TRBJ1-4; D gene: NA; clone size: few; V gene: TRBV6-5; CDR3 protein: CASSYSQVNEKLFF; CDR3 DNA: TGTGCCAGCAGTTACTCACAGGTTAATGAAAAACTGTTTTTT
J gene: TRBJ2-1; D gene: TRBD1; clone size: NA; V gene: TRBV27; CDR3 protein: CASSLGTGNLNEQFF; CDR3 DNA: TGTGCCAGCAGTTTAGGGACAGGGAACCTCAATGAGCAGTTCTTC
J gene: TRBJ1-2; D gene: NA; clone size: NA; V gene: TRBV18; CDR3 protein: CASSPPFFSTDPTNYGYTF; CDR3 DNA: TGTGCCAGCTCACCACCGTTCTTTTCGACAGACCCTACTAACTATGGCTACACCTTC
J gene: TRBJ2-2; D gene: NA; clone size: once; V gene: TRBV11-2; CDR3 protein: CASSFIAGELFF; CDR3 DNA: TGTGCCAGCAGCTTCATTGCCGGGGAGCTGTTTTTT
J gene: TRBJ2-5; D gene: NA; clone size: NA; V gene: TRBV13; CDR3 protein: CASSYRPRVRETQYF; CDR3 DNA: TGTGCCAGCAGCTACCGACCCCGGGTGCGGGAGACCCAGTACTTC
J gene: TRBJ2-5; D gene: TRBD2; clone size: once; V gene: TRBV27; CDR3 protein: CASSWPTAGVGETQYF; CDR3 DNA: TGTGCCAGCAGTTGGCCAACAGCGGGAGTCGGCGAGACCCAGTACTTC
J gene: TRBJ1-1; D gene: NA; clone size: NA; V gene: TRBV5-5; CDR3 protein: CASSLGTVEAPEAFF; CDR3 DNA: TGTGCCAGCAGCTTGGGGACAGTGGAAGCTCCGGAAGCTTTCTTT
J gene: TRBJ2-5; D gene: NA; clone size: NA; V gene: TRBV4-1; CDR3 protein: CASSPFGGIGQETQYF; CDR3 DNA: TGCGCCAGCAGCCCTTTCGGCGGGATTGGCCAAGAGACCCAGTACTTC
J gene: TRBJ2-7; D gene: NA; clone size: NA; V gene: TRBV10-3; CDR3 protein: CAITPRGELSYEQYF; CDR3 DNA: TGTGCCATCACTCCCCGTGGGGAGCTCTCCTACGAGCAGTACTTC
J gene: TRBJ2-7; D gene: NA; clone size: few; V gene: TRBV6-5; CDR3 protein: CASRPGGSYEQYF; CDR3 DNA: TGTGCCAGCAGGCCCGGGGGCTCCTACGAGCAGTACTTC
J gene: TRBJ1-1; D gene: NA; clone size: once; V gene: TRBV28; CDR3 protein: CASSLKTFRGVNTEAFF; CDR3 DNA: TGTGCCAGCAGTTTAAAGACTTTCAGGGGAGTGAACACTGAAGCTTTCTTT
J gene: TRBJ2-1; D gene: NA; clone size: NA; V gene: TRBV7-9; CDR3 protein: CACIPLHSSSYNEQFF; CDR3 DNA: TGTGCCTGCATCCCACTTCATAGCAGCTCCTACAATGAGCAGTTCTTC
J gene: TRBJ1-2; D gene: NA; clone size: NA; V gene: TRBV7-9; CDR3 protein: CASSLAGRVQGAGYTF; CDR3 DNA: TGTGCCAGCAGCTTAGCAGGGCGGGTGCAAGGCGCTGGCTACACCTTC
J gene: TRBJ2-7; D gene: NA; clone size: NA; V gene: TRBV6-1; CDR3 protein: CASSATGEEEQYF; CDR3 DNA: TGTGCCAGCAGTGCGACGGGGGAGGAGGAGCAGTACTTC
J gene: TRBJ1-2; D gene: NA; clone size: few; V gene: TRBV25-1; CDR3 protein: CASSEVRDGYTF; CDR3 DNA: TGTGCCAGCAGTGAGGTCCGAGATGGCTACACCTTC
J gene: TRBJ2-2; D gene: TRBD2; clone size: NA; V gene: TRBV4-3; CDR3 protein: CASSQSGRASGELFF; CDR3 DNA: TGCGCCAGCAGCCAGAGCGGGAGGGCCTCCGGGGAGCTGTTTTTT
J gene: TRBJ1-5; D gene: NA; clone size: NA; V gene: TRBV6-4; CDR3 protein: CASSVNRGNQPQHF; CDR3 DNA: TGTGCCAGCAGCGTAAATAGGGGGAATCAGCCCCAGCATTTT
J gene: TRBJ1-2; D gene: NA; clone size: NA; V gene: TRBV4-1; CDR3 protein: CASSQPTGTNYGYTF; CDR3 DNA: TGCGCCAGCAGCCAACCGACAGGAACTAACTATGGCTACACCTTC
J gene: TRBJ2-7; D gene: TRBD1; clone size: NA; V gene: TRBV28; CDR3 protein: CASSLYRGNEQYF; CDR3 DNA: TGTGCCAGCAGTCTATACAGGGGTAACGAGCAGTACTTC
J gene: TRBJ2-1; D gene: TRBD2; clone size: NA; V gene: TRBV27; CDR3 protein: CASSPLANPGNEQFF; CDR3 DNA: TGTGCCAGCAGCCCACTAGCGAACCCTGGAAATGAGCAGTTCTTC
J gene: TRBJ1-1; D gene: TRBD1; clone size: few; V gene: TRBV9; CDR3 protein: CASSVGTGANTEAFF; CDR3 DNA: TGTGCCAGCAGCGTAGGAACAGGGGCGAACACTGAAGCTTTCTTT
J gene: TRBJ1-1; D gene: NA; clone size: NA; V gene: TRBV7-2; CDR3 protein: CASRQNTEAFF; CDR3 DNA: TGTGCCAGCAGACAAAACACTGAAGCTTTCTTT
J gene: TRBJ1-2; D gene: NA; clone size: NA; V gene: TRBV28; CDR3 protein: CASSLPGYYGYTF; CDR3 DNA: TGTGCCAGCAGTTTACCGGGGTACTATGGCTACACCTTC
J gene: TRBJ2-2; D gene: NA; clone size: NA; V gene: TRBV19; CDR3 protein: CASSPWRGANTGELFF; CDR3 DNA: TGTGCCAGTAGTCCCTGGCGGGGTGCGAACACCGGGGAGCTGTTTTTT
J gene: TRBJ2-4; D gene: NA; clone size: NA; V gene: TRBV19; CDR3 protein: CASSMMGRLNIQYF; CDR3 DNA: TGTGCCAGTAGTATGATGGGGCGGCTAAACATTCAGTACTTC
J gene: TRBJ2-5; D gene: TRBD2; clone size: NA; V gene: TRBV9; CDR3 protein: CASSPGTSDQETQYF; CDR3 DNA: TGTGCCAGCAGCCCCGGGACTAGCGACCAAGAGACCCAGTACTTC
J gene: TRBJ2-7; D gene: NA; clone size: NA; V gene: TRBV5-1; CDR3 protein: CASSWASGQSSYEQYF; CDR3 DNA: TGCGCCAGCAGCTGGGCCAGCGGGCAAAGCTCCTACGAGCAGTACTTC
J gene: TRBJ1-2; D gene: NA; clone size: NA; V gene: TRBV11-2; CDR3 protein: CASSRTGGRENTF; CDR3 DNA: TGTGCCAGCAGCCGCACAGGTGGGAGGGAAAACACCTTC
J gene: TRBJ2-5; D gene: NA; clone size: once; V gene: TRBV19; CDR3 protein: CASSSGQYQETQYF; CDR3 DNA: TGTGCCAGTAGTAGCGGACAGTACCAAGAGACCCAGTACTTC
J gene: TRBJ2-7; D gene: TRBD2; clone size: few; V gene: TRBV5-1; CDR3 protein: CASSLGMSGAPSYEQYF; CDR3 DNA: TGCGCCAGCAGCTTGGGCATGAGCGGGGCGCCGTCCTACGAGCAGTACTTC
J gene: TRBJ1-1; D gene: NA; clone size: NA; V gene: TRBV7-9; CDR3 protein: CASSLGPTAGVMNTEAFF; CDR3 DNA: TGTGCCAGCAGCTTAGGTCCTACGGCAGGCGTTATGAACACTGAAGCTTTCTTT
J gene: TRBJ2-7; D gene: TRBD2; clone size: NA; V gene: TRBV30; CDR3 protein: CACRREGPYEQYF; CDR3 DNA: TGTGCCTGCAGGCGGGAGGGTCCCTACGAGCAGTACTTC
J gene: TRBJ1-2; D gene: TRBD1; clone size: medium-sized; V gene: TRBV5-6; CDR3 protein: CASSGDSQFYGYTF; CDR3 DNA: TGTGCCAGCAGCGGGGACAGTCAATTCTATGGCTACACCTTC
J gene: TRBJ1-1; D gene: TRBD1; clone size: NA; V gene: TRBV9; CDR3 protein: CASSVNPDRGMNTEAFF; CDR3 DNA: TGTGCCAGCAGCGTTAACCCTGACAGGGGAATGAACACTGAAGCTTTCTTT
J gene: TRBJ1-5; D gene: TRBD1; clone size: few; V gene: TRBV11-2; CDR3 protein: CASSQGGQPQHF; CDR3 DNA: TGTGCCAGCAGCCAGGGGGGTCAGCCCCAGCATTTT
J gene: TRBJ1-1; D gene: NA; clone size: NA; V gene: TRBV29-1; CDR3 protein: CSVAEGFTEAFF; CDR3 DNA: TGCAGCGTAGCCGAGGGTTTTACTGAAGCTTTCTTT
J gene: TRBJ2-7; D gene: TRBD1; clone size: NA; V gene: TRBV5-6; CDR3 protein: CASSKGAGGFYEQYF; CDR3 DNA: TGTGCCAGCAGCAAGGGGGCAGGGGGATTCTACGAGCAGTACTTC
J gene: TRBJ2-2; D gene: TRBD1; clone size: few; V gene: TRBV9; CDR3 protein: CASSVQGAGELFF; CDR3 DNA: TGTGCCAGCAGCGTACAGGGGGCCGGGGAGCTGTTTTTT
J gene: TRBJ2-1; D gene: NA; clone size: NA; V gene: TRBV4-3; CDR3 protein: CASSQVAGRLNEQFF; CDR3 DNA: TGCGCCAGCAGCCAAGTGGCGGGGCGCCTCAATGAGCAGTTCTTC
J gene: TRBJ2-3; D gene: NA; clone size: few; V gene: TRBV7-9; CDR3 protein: CASSLGTIDTDTQYF; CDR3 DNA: TGTGCCAGCAGCTTAGGGACTATAGACACAGATACGCAGTATTTT
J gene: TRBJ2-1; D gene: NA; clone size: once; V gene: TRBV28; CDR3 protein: CASSLAGSTANEQFF; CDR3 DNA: TGTGCCAGCAGCTTGGCCGGGTCCACCGCTAATGAGCAGTTCTTC
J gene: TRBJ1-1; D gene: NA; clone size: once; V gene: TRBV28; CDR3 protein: CASSLGAANTEAFF; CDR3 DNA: TGTGCCAGCAGTCTTGGGGCGGCGAACACTGAAGCTTTCTTT
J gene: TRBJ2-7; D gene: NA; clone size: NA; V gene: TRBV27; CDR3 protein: CASSLRRTYEQYF; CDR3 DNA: TGTGCCAGCAGTTTGAGGCGCACCTACGAGCAGTACTTC